This TCR beta chain originates from a study of cytomegalovirus exposure and HLA in healthy donors (dated by TCRdb to 2015 to 2018). About the investigation overall: According to an earlier analysis of a few hundred of the donors, about 179 million T cells yielded over 90 million unique TCR beta sequences and about 280 Gb of sequence data. An early release that covered 500 to 800 HLA-typed donors contained approximately 320 gigabases of sequencing data and around 85 million unique TCR sequences. Among the roughly 390 genotyped donors, approximately 77% belonged to the genetic ancestry cluster associated with self-reported Caucasian donors. The study aimed to test whether cataloging public T cell receptors could reveal signatures of past pathogen exposure. The T cell repertoires of some 670 subjects were profiled by immunosequencing and related to cytomegalovirus serostatus. Along with the roughly 670-subject first cohort, a separate validation cohort of over a hundred different subjects was used. To predict cytomegalovirus infection status, the study brought together high-throughput TCR immunosequencing, statistical association of individual TCRs with disease status, and machine learning. A later analysis re-examined previously published TCR beta repertoires from roughly 650 donors and added high-resolution HLA genotyping to investigate patterns of TCR occurrence. Rather than drawing on any new phenotypic data, the later analysis identified candidate immune exposures from TCR beta sequences and the way those sequences occurred across donors. An earlier analysis of around 640 of the donors used high-throughput TCR beta sequencing to judge whether each TCR beta V gene segment behaved as functional or pseudogenic. Donor age, sex, ethnicity and CMV serostatus were compiled alongside the repertoire data. Genome-wide SNP genotypes for about 65% of the 666 donors were used in a later genetic analysis, which treated that subset as a discovery cohort. Every discovery cohort repertoire had been produced on one sequencing platform. Both class I and class II loci were covered by HLA typing, at four-digit resolution. The number of donors typed differed by locus, with roughly 620-640 for A, B, C, DRB1 and DQB1, around 500 for DQA1, under 610 for DPA1, and around 460 for DPB1. Four to six DR-DQ haplotypes were handled as single units for association and clustering, since linkage in the cohort was strong. Among roughly 370 genotyped donors of the cohort, an average of roughly 240,000 unique TCR beta nucleotide sequences were sequenced per donor, around 20% of them non-productive.

The cohort comprised some 730 healthy bone marrow donors. At the time of sampling, every cohort member was nominally healthy, though immune exposures that went unrecorded were likely present. The donor tested CMV seronegative, placing the donor among the 350 to 400 seronegative members of the cohort. A peripheral blood sample was collected from each donor, and TCR beta sequencing was performed on peripheral blood mononuclear cells. The Qiagen DNeasy Blood Extraction Kit was used to extract genomic DNA from the blood cell samples. The method behind the library was the immunoSEQ multiplex PCR assay. For the multiplex PCR, a mixture combining 60 forward primers for TCR Vbeta segments and 13 reverse primers for TCR Jbeta segments was used. The CDR3 region of rearranged TCR beta genes was amplified from genomic DNA with a multiplex PCR assay. On the Illumina HiSeq System, the amplified TCR beta libraries were sequenced as 87-base-pair reads. The paper's processing steps were these. A later analysis tallied 75 million to 95 million unique TCR beta chains across the 650 to 750 repertoires, and around 9.9 million of those chains were shared by two or more donors. A nearest-neighbor algorithm error-corrected the raw reads and collapsed the reads into unique sequences, merging closely related sequences to remove PCR and sequencing errors. To assign V, D and J gene segments, CDR3 sequences were aligned to IMGT reference sequences. Each retained sequence needed at least a six-nucleotide match to both a V gene segment and a J gene segment. Rearrangements were classified as productive when the CDR3 lacked stop codons and remained in frame with V and J, and all other rearrangements were classified as non-productive. CDR3 was defined according to IMGT convention as the region running from the second conserved V-encoded cysteine to the conserved J-encoded phenylalanine. In an earlier analysis of around 600 of the donors, sequences lacking an unambiguous match to a single V gene segment were excluded. An earlier analysis of almost 600 of the donors classified V segments as functional when productive rearrangements were above 56.7% and as segregating when the standard deviation between donors was above 5%. To diagnose cytomegalovirus status from the catalog of TCR beta chain sequences, a statistical classification framework was built. In a later analysis, TCR nucleotide sequences were compared against IMGT/GENE-DB human TR gene sequences so that V and J genes could be assigned. The TCRdist pipeline was used in a later analysis to assign CDR3 sequences and most-parsimonious VDJ recombination scenarios. In a later analysis, each TCR beta chain was defined by its CDR3 amino acid sequence together with its V-gene family, and reads lacking a unique V-gene family were excluded. In a later analysis, fewer than 650 highly shared, low-generation-probability nucleotide sequences were removed to address suspected cross-contamination and a sequencing artifact. In a later analysis, a clonal expansion index was calculated for each public chain from normalized within-repertoire ranks of inferred template counts. A later analysis computed generation probabilities with a VDJ recombination model fitted to out-of-frame rearrangements, and checked the results against IGoR. A later analysis scored TCR-TCR, TCR-HLA and TCR-CMV co-occurrence with hypergeometric tests, applying a repertoire-size bias correction to TCR pairs. False discovery rates were estimated in a later analysis by permuting HLA or CMV assignments 20 times. In a later analysis, co-occurring TCRs were grouped using DBSCAN, and TCRdist sequence similarity was added for clustering within HLA-allele-positive subsets. Repertoires with fewer than 30,000 or more than 120,000 public chains, plus five repertoires with anomalous nucleotide sharing, were excluded from co-occurrence clustering. TCRdb carries this immuneACCESS record with in-frame sequences only. Its versions omit some clonotypes, under half of them owing to an unresolved V gene in the studies checked, with the rest unexplained. D and trimming were read from the DNA, whereas the V and J calls and clone size are those reported in that table. The sample has 100,000 to 150,000 clones on record, 60% to 80% of them singletons. The biggest ten clones account for under 3.5% of the sample.

Per the germline V gene, SQVTM is the CDR1 and ANQGSEA is the CDR2. The CDR3 numbers 13 residues from cysteine through phenylalanine. This entry keeps only the CDR3 DNA: 39 bases, framed from base 1. The investigation overall reported the following: Across donors, most TCR sequences were observed very rarely, whereas some public TCRs were present in many individuals. Because the 87-base-pair reads could not distinguish some IMGT-functional V segments, including TRBV6-2 and TRBV6-3, those segments were excluded. In both the original and validation cohorts, the classifier was reported to diagnose cytomegalovirus status with high specificity and sensitivity. In a later genetic analysis, a missense DCLRE1C variant was associated with V-gene and J-gene trimming of TCR beta chains, and the association was replicated in an independent cohort. CMV serostatus was the only immune exposure information available for the cohort. Compared with the roughly 700-donor mean, donors in an Asian-associated ancestry cluster had fewer N-insertions in productive TCRs, according to a later genetic analysis. The presence/absence analyses assumed that sequencing depth was roughly uniform across donors, and that assumption may not be true. In vitro tests confirmed that a few of the cytomegalovirus-associated TCR beta chains recognize cytomegalovirus antigens. The earlier analysis of a few hundred of the donors excluded roughly 17 rarely observed V segments, including chromosome 9 orphons, because counts were too low. A later analysis associated some 17,000 TCR beta sequences with specific HLA alleles at a false discovery rate of 0.05. A total of about 150 TCR beta chains were listed by the study as associated with cytomegalovirus. Linkage disequilibrium might explain the correlated functional status among segregating V segments, but an unknown experimental factor could not be excluded. In an earlier analysis of about 600 of the donors, most TCR beta V segments appeared in productive rearrangements about 90% or about 30% of the time, broadly matching IMGT annotations. According to a later analysis, TCR association rates differed among HLA loci, with DRB1 alleles showing the most associated TCRs and HLA-C alleles showing the fewest. It was suggested by the authors that the approach could potentially be generalized to other disease states and immunological phenotypes. A further reported finding was that TCR beta sequences accurately predicted the HLA-A and HLA-B alleles for most subjects in the first cohort. The cohort was sequenced for TCR beta chains only, and without alpha or paired-chain data the features that could be detected were limited. In a later analysis, HLA-associated TCR beta chains showed more clonal expansion and lower generation probabilities than non-associated chains that were equally common. A later analysis found that most CMV-associated TCR beta chains appeared HLA-restricted, with HLA associations seemingly driven largely by CMV exposure. A later analysis reported that several top co-occurrence clusters appeared linked to parvovirus B19, influenza, CMV and Epstein-Barr virus. When HLA alleles, especially DR and DQ, strongly co-occurred, TCR associations were difficult to assign to individual alleles. A cluster of highly shared sequence variants was judged likely to be a technical artifact of the sequencing pipeline. Because HLA typing was missing for some donors at each locus, association tests included only the typed subset.

Concerning this clone: This receptor's antigen is unknown. Base quality data are lacking; no much larger clone is found one base away.

Sample: PBMCs. Here the chain combines TRBV29-1 and TRBJ2-1, with 10 middle bases fitting TRBD1. The receptor was isolated from a woman between 45 and 65 years old in good health and CMV-seronegative. The CDR3 amino acid sequence is: CSSGWDRGNEQFF. The sequenced DNA: TGCAGTTCCGGATGGGACAGGGGCAATGAGCAGTTCTTC.